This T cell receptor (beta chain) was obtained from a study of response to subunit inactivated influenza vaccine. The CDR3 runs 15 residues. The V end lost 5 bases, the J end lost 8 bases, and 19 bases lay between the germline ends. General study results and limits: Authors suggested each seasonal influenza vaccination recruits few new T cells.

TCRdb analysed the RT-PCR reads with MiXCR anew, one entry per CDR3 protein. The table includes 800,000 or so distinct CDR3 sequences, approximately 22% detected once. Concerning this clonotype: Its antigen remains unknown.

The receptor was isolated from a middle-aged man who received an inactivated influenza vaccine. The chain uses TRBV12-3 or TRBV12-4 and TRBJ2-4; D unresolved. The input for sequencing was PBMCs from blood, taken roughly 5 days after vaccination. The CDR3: CASSTSSVPRDIQYF. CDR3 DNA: TGTGCCAGCAGTACCTCCTCGGTCCCTCGGGACATTCAGTACTTC.